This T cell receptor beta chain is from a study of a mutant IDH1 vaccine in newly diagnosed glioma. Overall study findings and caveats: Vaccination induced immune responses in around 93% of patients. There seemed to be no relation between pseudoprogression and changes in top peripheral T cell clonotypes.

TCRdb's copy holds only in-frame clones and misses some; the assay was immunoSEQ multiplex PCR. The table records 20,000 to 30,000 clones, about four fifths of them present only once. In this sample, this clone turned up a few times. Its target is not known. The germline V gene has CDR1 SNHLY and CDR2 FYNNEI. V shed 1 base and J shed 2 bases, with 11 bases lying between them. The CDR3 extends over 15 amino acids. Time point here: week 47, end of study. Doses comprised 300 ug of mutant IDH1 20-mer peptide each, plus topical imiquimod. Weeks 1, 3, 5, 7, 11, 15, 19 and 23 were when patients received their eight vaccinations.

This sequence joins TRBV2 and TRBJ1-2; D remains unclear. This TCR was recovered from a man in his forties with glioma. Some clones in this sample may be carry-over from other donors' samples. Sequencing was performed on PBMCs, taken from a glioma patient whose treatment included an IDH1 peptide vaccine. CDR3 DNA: TGTGCCAGCAGTGAAGACAGCCCGGGAAACTATGGCTACACCTTC. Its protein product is CASSEDSPGNYGYTF.